A single sample gave rise to the 10 T cell receptor beta chains below, sequenced in a study of shared clonotypes between healthy human individuals. Method: immunoSEQ multiplex PCR; TCRdb's copy keeps in-frame clones and lacks some. In the table there are roughly 1.4 million clones, about 98.5% of which are singletons. The sample was naive CD4+ T cells sorted from blood. Documented subset: CD45RA+ positively selected. Receptor source: a man in his thirties or forties in good health.

The J gene is TRBJ2-7, the V gene TRBV5-1, with TRBD2 identical over 14 bases. The CDR3 contains 19 residues. Trimming removed 4 bases from V and 5 bases from J; junction bases left unmatched: 17. Germline assignment: CDR1 SGHRS and CDR2 YFSETQ. The CDR3 bases are TGCGCCAGCAGCCGTTCTTCGGGACTAGCGGGAGCGCCGGGGGACGAGCAGTACTTC. Translation: CASSRSSGLAGAPGDEQYF.

The chain joins TRBV4-1 to TRBJ2-1; 8 bases map to TRBD2. V gave up 5 bases and J gave up 3 bases; unmatched junction bases: 15. Germline loops: CDR1 MGHRA, CDR2 YSYEKL. The CDR3 covers 18 residues. The CDR3 is CASSKITTGTRLYNEQFF. The CDR3 nucleotides are TGCGCCAGCAGCAAGATTACGACCGGGACTAGACTCTACAATGAGCAGTTCTTC.

The chain combines TRBV19 with TRBJ2-5, with D possibly being TRBD1 or TRBD2 (6 bases each). With 6 bases removed from V and 7 bases from J, the gap between germline ends came to 18 bases. The CDR3 totals 14 residues. Germline assignment: CDR1 LNHDA and CDR2 SQIVND (reference sequence). CDR3 DNA: TGTGCCAGTAGCCGAGGGGGACTGGGGGTGACCCAGTACTTC. It yields the protein CASSRGGLGVTQYF.

Concerning this clone: Other DNA sequences of this sample code for an identical CDR3. J is TRBJ2-7 and V is TRBV18; a possible D gene is TRBD2 (5 bases). The V gene lost 2 bases and the J gene lost 2 bases, with 7 bases spanning the gap. CDR1 and CDR2 from the germline V gene are KGHSH and LQKENI. This CDR3 has 13 amino acids. In nucleotides, the CDR3 is TGTGCCAGCTCACCAGCCGGGACCTACGAGCAGTACTTC. Translation gives CASSPAGTYEQYF.

This rearrangement joins TRBV15 to TRBJ1-1, with D unresolved. CDR3 length: 14 residues. In germline, CDR1 is LNHNV, CDR2 YYDKDF (reference sequence). Between the trimmed V and J ends, which lost 4 bases and 5 bases, there was a span of 14 bases. Here the CDR3 reads CATSTDVYGTEAFF. The CDR3 DNA follows: TGTGCCACCAGCACGGACGTTTATGGAACTGAAGCTTTCTTT. The full variable domain, completed using reference TRBV15 and TRBJ1-1, is DAMVIQNPRYQVTQFGKPVTLSCSQTLNHNVMYWYQQKSSQAPKLLFHYYDKDFNNEADTPDNFQSRRPNTSFCFLDIRSPGLGDTAMYLCATSTDVYGTEAFFGQGTRLTVV.

The chain is built from TRBV5-5 and TRBJ1-5, with no clear D. Germline CDR1 and CDR2: SGHKS and YYEKEE (reference sequence). Trimming cost V 2 bases and J 3 bases, with 9 bases left between them. The CDR3 covers 14 residues. The CDR3 reads CASSLEVSNQPQHF. CDR3 coding DNA: TGTGCCAGCAGCTTAGAAGTTTCCAATCAGCCCCAGCATTTT.

V is TRBV15 and J is TRBJ2-1; 7 bases are a match to TRBD2. CDR3 length equals 15 residues. Germline CDR1 and CDR2: LNHNV and YYDKDF (reference sequence). Germline trimming cut 0 bases from V and 5 bases from J; bases unmatched to any gene: 4. The CDR3 nucleotides read TGTGCCACCAGCAGAGATAGCGGGTGGGACAATGAGCAGTTCTTC. Protein sequence: CATSRDSGWDNEQFF.

CDR3 sequence: CSPPPDPNTGELFF. The CDR3 region has the DNA TGCTCCCCACCCCCGGACCCAAACACCGGGGAGCTGTTTTTT. This chain joins TRBV23-1 and TRBJ2-2, with D unresolved. TRBV23-1 is reported as an ORF; its role is uncertain. This CDR3 is built from 14 residues.

In nucleotides, the CDR3 is TGTGCCAGCAGTTACAATCAGGGGGCGGTTGAAAAACTGTTTTTT. Protein product: CASSYNQGAVEKLFF. The chain has TRBV6-6 and TRBJ1-4; 8 positions agree with TRBD1. This CDR3 spans 15 amino acids. V gave up 2 bases and J gave up 7 bases; unmatched junction bases: 6. Germline values: CDR1 MNHNY, CDR2 SVGAGI (reference sequence).

The chain uses TRBV5-4 and TRBJ2-3; 14 nucleotides match TRBD2. The germline V gene has CDR1 SGHNT and CDR2 YYREEE (reference sequence). This CDR3 comprises 19 residues. V lost 0 bases, J lost 2 bases, and 8 bases stayed unmatched. The CDR3 spells CASSLGGTSGSRNTDTQYF. Written as DNA, the CDR3 is TGTGCCAGCAGCTTGGGGGGGACTAGCGGGAGCCGAAACACAGATACGCAGTATTTT.